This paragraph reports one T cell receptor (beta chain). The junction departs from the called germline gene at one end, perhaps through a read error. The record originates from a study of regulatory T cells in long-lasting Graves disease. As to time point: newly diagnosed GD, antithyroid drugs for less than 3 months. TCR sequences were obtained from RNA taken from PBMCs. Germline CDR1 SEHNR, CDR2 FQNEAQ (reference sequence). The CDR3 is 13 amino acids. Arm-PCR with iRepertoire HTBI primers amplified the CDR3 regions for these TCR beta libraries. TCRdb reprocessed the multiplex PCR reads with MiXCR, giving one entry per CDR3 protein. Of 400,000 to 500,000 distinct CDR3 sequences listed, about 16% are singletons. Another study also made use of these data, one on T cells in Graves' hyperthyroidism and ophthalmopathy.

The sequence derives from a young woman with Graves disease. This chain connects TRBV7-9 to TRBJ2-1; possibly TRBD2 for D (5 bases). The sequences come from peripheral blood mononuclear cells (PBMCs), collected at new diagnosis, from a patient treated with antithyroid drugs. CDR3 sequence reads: CASTLLVFNEQFF. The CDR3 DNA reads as TGTGCCAGCACCTTACTAGTTTTCAATGAGCAGTTCTTC. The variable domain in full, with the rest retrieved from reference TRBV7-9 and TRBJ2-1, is DTGVSQNPRHKITKRGQNVTFRCDPISEHNRLYWYRQTLGQGPEFLTYFQNEAQLEKSRLLSDRFSAERPKGSFSTLEIQRTEQGDSAMYLCASTLLVFNEQFFGPGTRLTVL.